This TCR beta chain was captured by sequencing in a study of T cell changes during pregnancy in multiple sclerosis. The method was immunoSEQ multiplex PCR; TCRdb's version includes in-frame clones alone and lacks a portion of them. The data hold 9,000 to 15,000 clones, with 85% to 95% observed a single time. From germline, CDR1 is LNHDA and CDR2 SQIVND (reference sequence). V gave up 5 bases and J gave up 2 bases; unmatched junction bases: 11. The CDR3 is 16 amino acids. Sequenced here: CD4+ T cells from peripheral blood mononuclear cells, sampled before pregnancy. The sequence derives from a female donor with multiple sclerosis, enrolled in a pregnancy study. V is TRBV19 and J is TRBJ2-5; 7 nucleotides line up with TRBD1. This chain's CDR3 is CASSSGLRRGQETQYF. The CDR3 coding sequence is TGTGCCAGTAGTTCCGGATTACGCAGGGGGCAAGAGACCCAGTACTTC.